Shown below are 19 T cell receptor beta chains from a single sample sequenced in a study of cytomegalovirus exposure and HLA in healthy donors. The study ran its PCR with 60 Vbeta and 13 Jbeta primers. Data came from immunoSEQ multiplex PCR; TCRdb stores just in-frame clones and leaves some out. The sample holds about 200,000 clones, around 79% seen once. The specimen was PBMCs. All receptors derive from a woman in her twenties or thirties in good health and CMV-seropositive.

The J gene is TRBJ2-1, the V gene TRBV5-4; TRBD2 matches at 8 bases. The trim removed 0 bases at V and 5 bases at J, leaving 4 bases unmatched. The CDR3 length is 15 residues. Germline CDR1 SGHNT, CDR2 YYREEE (reference sequence). The CDR3 DNA reads as TGTGCCAGCAGCTTGGGTAGCGGGACTAACAATGAGCAGTTCTTC. As protein: CASSLGSGTNNEQFF.

This sequence joins TRBV25-1 and TRBJ2-1, with unresolved D. This CDR3 is built from 17 residues. V lost 3 bases and J 2 bases, leaving 17 bases between the germline ends. Germline-derived CDR1 and CDR2 are MGHDK and SYGVNS. CDR3 sequence: CASSDPGKTQTYNEQFF. CDR3 nucleotides: TGTGCCAGCAGTGATCCCGGAAAGACACAGACCTACAATGAGCAGTTCTTC.

In the case of this clone: The sample carries other DNA sequences with the same CDR3. The chain uses TRBV5-4 and TRBJ1-2; TRBD1 aligns across 10 bases. This CDR3 comprises 14 residues. V trimming: 6 bases; J trimming: 3 bases; junction bases outside the gene matches: 5. CDR1 and CDR2 (germline): SGHNT, YYREEE (reference sequence). CDR3 protein: CASTLGTGDYGYTF. DNA of the CDR3: TGTGCCAGCACCCTCGGGACAGGGGACTATGGCTACACCTTC.

This chain uses TRBV6-1 with TRBJ2-4; D is possibly TRBD2 (5 bases). The V gene's germline CDR1 is MNHNS and CDR2 SASEGT. Between the trimmed V and J ends, which lost 0 bases and 8 bases, there was a span of 20 bases. The CDR3 has 17 residues. The CDR3 DNA follows: TGTGCCAGCAGTGAAGCGGTATCGGCGAGAGGGTTGCACATTCAGTACTTC. This gives the protein CASSEAVSARGLHIQYF.

The V gene is TRBV7-9, the J gene TRBJ2-7; TRBD2 aligns across 7 bases. The CDR3 consists of 15 residues. V shed 5 bases, J shed 5 bases, and the junction held 12 bases outside the gene matches. CDR1 is SEHNR and CDR2 is FQNEAQ in the germline V gene (reference sequence). The CDR3 reads CASSPPMAGEHEQYF. CDR3 DNA: TGTGCCAGCAGCCCCCCGATGGCGGGGGAGCACGAGCAGTACTTC.

This clone was counted a single time. The gene calls are TRBV19 and TRBJ2-7; 11 nucleotides align to TRBD2. The germline CDR1 and CDR2 sequences are LNHDA and SQIVND (reference sequence). The CDR3 has 15 amino acids. J gave up 4 bases and V 4 bases, and 6 bases lay outside the gene matches. The CDR3 coding sequence is TGTGCCAGTAGTACCTCCGGGACTAGCGGTTACGAGCAGTACTTC. Its translation: CASSTSGTSGYEQYF.

This chain links TRBV6-1 with TRBJ1-2; D possibly corresponds to TRBD1 (5 bases). CDR1 and CDR2 (germline): MNHNS, SASEGT. This CDR3 has 16 residues. V was pared by 4 bases and J by 4 bases, with 19 bases between. The CDR3 is CASSALRGTWGYGYTF. CDR3 nucleotides: TGTGCCAGCAGTGCTCTCCGGGGGACCTGGGGCTATGGCTACACCTTC.

The chain's CDR3 is CASSAHLDRDEQYF. CDR3 nucleotides: TGTGCCAGCAGCGCACATCTCGACAGGGACGAGCAGTACTTC. The J gene is TRBJ2-7, the V gene TRBV9; TRBD1 matches at 7 bases. The V gene end was trimmed by 3 bases and the J gene end by 5 bases; junction bases not matched to a gene: 8. This CDR3 has 14 residues. Germline-derived CDR1 and CDR2 are SGDLS and YYNGEE.

The rearrangement joins TRBV27 to TRBJ1-1; tentative D call: TRBD1 (5 bases). CDR1 is MNHEY and CDR2 is SMNVEV in the germline V gene (reference sequence). The CDR3 length is 16 residues. The V end lost 3 bases, the J end lost 1 base, and 15 bases lay between the germline ends. The CDR3 nucleotides read TGTGCCAGCAGTTTCGCTGGGGCAAACCCGAACACTGAAGCTTTCTTT. This encodes CASSFAGANPNTEAFF.

This chain joins TRBV6-1 and TRBJ2-1, with D tentatively TRBD1 (6 bases). CDR1 and CDR2 (germline): MNHNS, SASEGT. Trimming took off 5 bases at V and 6 bases at J, with 14 bases between the two ends. This CDR3 contains 14 residues. The CDR3 bases are TGTGCCAGCAGTAGGGTGGTGGGGGCCAATGAGCAGTTCTTC. This gives the protein CASSRVVGANEQFF.

In this sample, this clone turned up a few times. The V and J genes are TRBV7-6 and TRBJ1-1; TRBD1 might be the D (6 bases). Germline CDR1 is SGHVS and CDR2 is FNYEAQ. Trimming stripped 1 base from V and 5 bases from J, with 17 bases between. This CDR3 spans 16 amino acids. CDR3 DNA sequence: TGTGCCAGCAGCTTAGGGGGGATGGGGGCAGGGACTGAAGCTTTCTTT. Translation gives CASSLGGMGAGTEAFF.

The J gene is TRBJ2-3, the V gene TRBV10-3, with 8 bases aligning to TRBD2. Germline loops: CDR1 ENHRY, CDR2 SYGVKD. CDR3 length equals 14 residues. Trimming at V came to 7 bases and at J to 4 bases, leaving 7 bases not matched to a gene. CDR3 in amino acids: CAITSREGADTQYF. CDR3 bases: TGTGCCATCACAAGCCGGGAGGGGGCAGATACGCAGTATTTT.

This sequence joins TRBV5-1 and TRBJ2-1; D might be TRBD2 (6 bases). V lost 4 bases and J lost 3, with 20 bases in between. The germline CDR1 and CDR2 sequences are SGHRS and YFSETQ. The CDR3 spans 17 residues. The CDR3 sequence: CASSGRMRASNYNEQFF. Here the CDR3 DNA reads TGCGCCAGCAGCGGGAGGATGAGGGCTAGCAACTACAATGAGCAGTTCTTC.

This sequence joins TRBV10-3 and TRBJ1-1, with TRBD1 matching 8 bases. V trimming: 6 bases; J trimming: 0 bases; junction bases outside the gene matches: 3. This CDR3 comprises 14 residues. Germline CDR1 reads ENHRY; CDR2 reads SYGVKD. The CDR3 region has the DNA TGTGCCATCAGCCGGACAGGGATGAACACTGAAGCTTTCTTT. Translated: CAISRTGMNTEAFF.

This clone was seen more than once but under ten times. The chain is built from TRBV7-9 and TRBJ1-1; 8 bases fit TRBD1. Germline-derived CDR1 and CDR2 are SEHNR and FQNEAQ (reference sequence). V lost 5 bases to trimming and J lost 1 base; unmatched junction nucleotides: 6. The CDR3 is made up of 15 amino acids. CDR3 protein: CASSIEGQANTEAFF. In nucleotides, the CDR3 is TGTGCCAGCAGCATCGAGGGACAGGCGAACACTGAAGCTTTCTTT.

This sequence joins TRBV30 and TRBJ2-1; 8 bases fit TRBD2. Trimming removed 3 bases from V and 4 bases from J; junction bases left unmatched: 5. Germline V gene lookup returns CDR1 GTSNPN and CDR2 SVGIG (reference sequence). There are 14 residues in the CDR3. DNA for the CDR3: TGTGCCTGGAGCGGGGGACTAGGTTACAATGAGCAGTTCTTC. Translated, it gives CAWSGGLGYNEQFF.

CDR3 in amino acids: CASRLEVNTEAFF. CDR3 DNA: TGTGCCAGCCGACTAGAGGTGAACACTGAAGCTTTCTTT. The J gene is TRBJ1-1, the V gene TRBV7-9; D gene ambiguous. V lost 8 bases to trimming and J lost 0 bases, with 10 bases between them. Germline V lookup: CDR1 SEHNR, CDR2 FQNEAQ (reference sequence). The CDR3 length is 13 residues.

This clone was counted once. This sequence joins TRBV5-1 and TRBJ1-4; no reliable D call. Germline CDR1 is SGHRS and CDR2 is YFSETQ. This CDR3 is built from 16 residues. Trimming pared 1 base from V and 0 bases from J, leaving 10 bases between. The CDR3 reads CASSLRVRATNEKLFF. As DNA, the CDR3 is TGCGCCAGCAGCTTGAGGGTGAGGGCAACTAATGAAAAACTGTTTTTT.

The gene calls are TRBV7-6 and TRBJ2-1; 9 bases line up with TRBD2. Germline CDR1 is SGHVS and CDR2 is FNYEAQ. There are 15 residues in the CDR3. The ends lost 1 base at V and 8 bases at J; junction bases unmatched: 6. This CDR3 is CASSLGRGGLDEQFF. The CDR3 coding sequence is TGTGCCAGCAGCTTAGGGCGGGGGGGCCTCGATGAGCAGTTCTTC.